This T cell receptor (beta chain) was profiled in a study of Ad26.COV2.S vaccination and SARS-CoV-2 variants. Study-wide background: Each vaccinee took Ad26.COV2.S intramuscularly, once or twice 56 days apart. Regarding the study as a whole: Substantial response breadth was reportedly seen for spike-specific CD8+ and CD4+ T cells after vaccination. With respect to non-spike TCR breadth, vaccine and placebo recipients were similar.

Treatment: roughly 20 received Ad26.COV2.S at low or high dose, single or two shots; five or six received placebo; per-sample allocation not given. Sampling happened 63 days after the first vaccine or placebo injection. In regard to this clone: Antigen: not known.

Germline CDR1 reads SNHLY; CDR2 reads FYNNEI. CDR3 length equals 16 residues. V dropped 0 bases and J dropped 7; count of bases not matched to a gene: 4. Clones were read by immunoSEQ multiplex PCR, and TCRdb kept only the in-frame ones, dropping some. The sample yields around 320,000 clones, roughly 91% seen once. This TCR came from a person between 18 and 59 years old who received the Ad26.COV2.S COVID-19 vaccine or a placebo. The material was peripheral blood, obtained in a trial of Ad26.COV2.S vaccine versus placebo. V usage is TRBV2 and J usage is TRBJ2-2; 11 positions match TRBD1. The CDR3 coding sequence is TGTGCCAGCAGTGAAGCGGGACAGGGGGATAACGGGGAGCTGTTTTTT. Protein: CASSEAGQGDNGELFF.